The rows below give T cell receptor beta chains drawn from one sample of a study of shared clonotypes between healthy human individuals. The repertoire was sequenced with immunoSEQ multiplex PCR; TCRdb's copy has only in-frame clones and lacks some. Counted here are 2 million to 2.5 million clones, approximately 90% occurring once; the ten biggest clones make up approximately 0.41%. Sequencing was carried out using naive CD4+ T cells from PBMCs. These TCRs come from a man aged 18 to 30 in good health. Some clones in this sample may be carry-over from other donors' samples. Each CDR3 is given with its conserved first and last residue. A D gene is named only where the DNA matches it firmly. The size entry is marked missing in some rows and otherwise reads once, few, many or a size class.

D: NA
J: TRBJ2-1
V: TRBV7-3
size: once
DNA: TGTGCCAGCAGCCCAAACGGAGGGGGTAGGGTTCGGCACAATGAGCAGTTCTTC
CDR3: CASSPNGGGRVRHNEQFF

D: TRBD2
J: TRBJ2-5
V: TRBV9
size: NA
DNA: TGTGCCAGCAGCGTAAGACTAGCGGGAGTTGGAGAGACCCAGTACTTC
CDR3: CASSVRLAGVGETQYF

D: NA
J: TRBJ1-5
V: TRBV6-1
size: NA
DNA: TGTGCCAGCAGGGGAAGTAATAGCAATCAGCCCCAGCATTTT
CDR3: CASRGSNSNQPQHF

D: NA
J: TRBJ2-7
V: TRBV12-2
size: NA
DNA: TGTGCAAGTCGCTTACCCCTGGGAGACTACGAGCAGTACTTC
CDR3: CASRLPLGDYEQYF

D: TRBD1
J: TRBJ1-1
V: TRBV4-2
size: NA
DNA: TGTGCCAGCAGCCCCCCTTCACAGGGGTCTGAAGCTTTCTTT
CDR3: CASSPPSQGSEAFF

D: TRBD2
J: TRBJ2-2
V: TRBV28
size: NA
DNA: TGTGCCAGCAGCCCCCCCGGGACTAGCGGAGCCGGGGAGCTGTTTTTT
CDR3: CASSPPGTSGAGELFF

D: NA
J: TRBJ1-2
V: TRBV11-2
size: NA
DNA: TGTGCCAGCAGCGATCATGGCTACACCTTC
CDR3: CASSDHGYTF

D: NA
J: TRBJ2-1
V: TRBV19
size: NA
DNA: TGTGCCAGTAGTATAGAAGGGACCGCTTACAATGAGCAGTTCTTC
CDR3: CASSIEGTAYNEQFF

D: NA
J: TRBJ1-3
V: TRBV29-1
size: NA
DNA: TGCAGCGTTCAGGGGTCCCTCTCTGGAAACACCATATATTTT
CDR3: CSVQGSLSGNTIYF

D: TRBD2
J: TRBJ2-1
V: TRBV6-6
size: NA
DNA: TGTGCCAGCAGGGGACTAGCGGGACTCTACAATGAGCAGTTCTTC
CDR3: CASRGLAGLYNEQFF

D: NA
J: TRBJ2-5
V: TRBV27
size: NA
DNA: TGTGCCAGCAGTTTATCGGTCGGGGTTGGGACCCAGTACTTC
CDR3: CASSLSVGVGTQYF

D: NA
J: TRBJ2-3
V: TRBV5-1
size: NA
DNA: TGCGCCAGCAGCGGAGGGAATCGGGATACGCAGTATTTT
CDR3: CASSGGNRDTQYF

D: NA
J: TRBJ1-3
V: TRBV28
size: NA
DNA: TGTGCCAGCAGCCCACAGGGTTCCTCTGGAAACACCATATATTTT
CDR3: CASSPQGSSGNTIYF

D: NA
J: TRBJ1-1
V: TRBV11-1
size: NA
DNA: TGTGCCAGCAGCTTAGCCTCTGAAGCTTTCTTT
CDR3: CASSLASEAFF

D: NA
J: TRBJ1-4
V: TRBV11-2
size: NA
DNA: TGTGCCAGCAGCAAACGACACCGTAATGAAAAACTGTTTTTT
CDR3: CASSKRHRNEKLFF

D: NA
J: TRBJ1-2
V: TRBV28
size: NA
DNA: TGTGCCAGCAGTCTTAGAAGGTTCGGCTACACCTTC
CDR3: CASSLRRFGYTF

D: NA
J: TRBJ2-3
V: TRBV19
size: few
DNA: TGTGCCAGTAGTATAGGGGGCACAGATACGCAGTATTTT
CDR3: CASSIGGTDTQYF

D: NA
J: TRBJ1-2
V: TRBV5-1
size: NA
DNA: TGCGCCAGCAGCTTGGACGGTTACGGCTACACCTTC
CDR3: CASSLDGYGYTF

D: NA
J: TRBJ2-3
V: TRBV21-1
size: NA
DNA: TGTGCCAGCAGCTCCCAACGACTAGCGGCTAGCACAGATACGCAGTATTTT
CDR3: CASSSQRLAASTDTQYF

D: TRBD1
J: TRBJ2-5
V: TRBV27
size: NA
DNA: TGTGCCAGCAGTTCAACAGGGGCCTGGGAAGAGACCCAGTACTTC
CDR3: CASSSTGAWEETQYF

D: NA
J: TRBJ1-4
V: TRBV18
size: NA
DNA: TGTGCCAGCTCAATGACAGCTGCAACTAATGAAAAACTGTTTTTT
CDR3: CASSMTAATNEKLFF

D: NA
J: TRBJ1-2
V: TRBV18
size: NA
DNA: TGTGCCAGCTCACCACTAAAGCTAGACTATGGCTACACCTTC
CDR3: CASSPLKLDYGYTF

D: TRBD2
J: TRBJ2-7
V: TRBV4-2
size: NA
DNA: TGTGCCAGCAGCCAAGTCGTAGCGGGACGCTCCTACGAGCAGTACTTC
CDR3: CASSQVVAGRSYEQYF